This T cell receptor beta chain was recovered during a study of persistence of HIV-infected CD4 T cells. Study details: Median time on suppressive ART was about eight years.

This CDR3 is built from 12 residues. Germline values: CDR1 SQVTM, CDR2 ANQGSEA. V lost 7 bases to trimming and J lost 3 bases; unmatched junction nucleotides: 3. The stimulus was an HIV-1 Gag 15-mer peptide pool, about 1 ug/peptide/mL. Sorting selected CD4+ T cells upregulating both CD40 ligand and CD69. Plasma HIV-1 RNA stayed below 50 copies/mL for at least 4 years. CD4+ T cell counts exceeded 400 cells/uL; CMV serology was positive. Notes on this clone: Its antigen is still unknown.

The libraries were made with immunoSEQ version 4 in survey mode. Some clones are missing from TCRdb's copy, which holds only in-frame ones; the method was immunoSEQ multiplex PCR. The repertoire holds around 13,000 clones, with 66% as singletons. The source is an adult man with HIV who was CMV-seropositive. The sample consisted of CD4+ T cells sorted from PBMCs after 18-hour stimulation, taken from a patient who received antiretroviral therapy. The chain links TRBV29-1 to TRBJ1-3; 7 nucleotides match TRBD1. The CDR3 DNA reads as TGCAGCGCCAGGGACAGTGGAAACACCATATATTTT. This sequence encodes CSARDSGNTIYF.